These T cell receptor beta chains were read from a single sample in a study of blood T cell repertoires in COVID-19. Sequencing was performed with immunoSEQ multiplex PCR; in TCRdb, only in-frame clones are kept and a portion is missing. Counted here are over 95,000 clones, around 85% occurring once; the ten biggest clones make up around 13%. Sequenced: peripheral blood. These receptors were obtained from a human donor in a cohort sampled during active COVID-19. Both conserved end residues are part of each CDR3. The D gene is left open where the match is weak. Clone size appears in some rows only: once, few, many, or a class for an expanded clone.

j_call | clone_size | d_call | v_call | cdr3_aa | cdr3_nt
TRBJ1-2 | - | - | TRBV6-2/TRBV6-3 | CASSQLGQQDNYGYTF | TGTGCCAGCAGTCAGCTCGGACAACAAGATAACTATGGCTACACCTTC
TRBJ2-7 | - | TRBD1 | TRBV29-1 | CSVRKGTASYEQYF | TGCAGCGTTAGAAAGGGGACAGCCTCCTACGAGCAGTACTTC
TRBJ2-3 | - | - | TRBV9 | CASSVEAATDTQYF | TGTGCCAGCAGCGTAGAGGCGGCCACAGATACGCAGTATTTT
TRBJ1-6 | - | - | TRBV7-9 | CASSLVLDNSPLHF | TGTGCCAGCAGCTTAGTTCTAGATAATTCACCCCTCCACTTT
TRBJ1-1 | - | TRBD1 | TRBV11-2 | CASSTDRMNTEAFF | TGTGCCAGCAGCACGGACAGGATGAACACTGAAGCTTTCTTT
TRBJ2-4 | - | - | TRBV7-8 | CASSKTRAKNIQYF | TGTGCCAGCAGCAAGACTAGAGCCAAAAACATTCAGTACTTC
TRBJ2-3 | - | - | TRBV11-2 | CASSLRGALTDTQYF | TGTGCCAGCAGCTTACGGGGGGCCCTCACAGATACGCAGTATTTT
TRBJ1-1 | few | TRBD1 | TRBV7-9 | CASSSPGQYTEAFF | TGTGCCAGCAGCTCCCCGGGACAGTACACTGAAGCTTTCTTT
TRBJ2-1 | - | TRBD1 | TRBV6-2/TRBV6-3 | CASSYSDRVYNEQFF | TGTGCCAGCAGTTACTCCGACAGGGTCTACAATGAGCAGTTCTTC
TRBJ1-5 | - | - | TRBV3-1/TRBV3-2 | CASSQRSGTHQPQHF | TGTGCCAGCAGCCAACGGTCGGGGACTCATCAGCCCCAGCATTTT
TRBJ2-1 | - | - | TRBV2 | CASSEETDNEQFF | TGTGCCAGCAGTGAGGAGACAGATAATGAGCAGTTCTTC
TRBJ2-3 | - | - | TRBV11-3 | CASSFRLDTDTQYF | TGTGCCAGCAGCTTCAGGTTAGACACAGATACGCAGTATTTT
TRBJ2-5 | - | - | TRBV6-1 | CASSEASVYQETQYF | TGTGCCAGCAGTGAAGCGTCAGTTTACCAAGAGACCCAGTACTTC
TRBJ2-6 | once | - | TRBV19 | CASSQGSGANVLTF | TGTGCCAGTAGCCAGGGGTCTGGGGCCAACGTCCTGACTTTC
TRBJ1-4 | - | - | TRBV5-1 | CASSLSGYSATNEKLFF | TGCGCCAGCAGCTTGTCTGGCTATAGCGCAACTAATGAAAAACTGTTTTTT
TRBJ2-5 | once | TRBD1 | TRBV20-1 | CSASGDRGMETQYF | TGCAGTGCTAGTGGTGACAGGGGGATGGAGACCCAGTACTTC
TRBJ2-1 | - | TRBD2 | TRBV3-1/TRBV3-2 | CASSRRAGGLRTYNEQFF | TGTGCCAGCAGCCGCAGAGCGGGGGGGCTGCGGACCTACAATGAGCAGTTCTTC
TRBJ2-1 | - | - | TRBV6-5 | CASTPFESNEQFF | TGTGCCAGCACCCCTTTTGAGTCCAATGAGCAGTTCTTC
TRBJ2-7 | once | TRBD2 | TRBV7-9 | CASNPGAGAGEQYF | TGTGCCAGCAACCCGGGAGCGGGGGCGGGAGAGCAGTACTTC
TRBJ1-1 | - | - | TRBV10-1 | CASAGKGTEAFF | TGCGCCAGCGCGGGGAAGGGTACTGAAGCTTTCTTT
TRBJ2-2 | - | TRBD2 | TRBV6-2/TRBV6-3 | CASSLAGGPTGELFF | TGTGCCAGCAGCCTAGCGGGGGGGCCTACCGGGGAGCTGTTTTTT
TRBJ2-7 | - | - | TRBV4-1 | CASSQVATPPYEQYF | TGCGCCAGCAGCCAAGTTGCGACACCTCCCTACGAGCAGTACTTC
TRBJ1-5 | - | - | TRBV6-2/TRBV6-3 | CASSRRGGMSNQPQHF | TGTGCCAGCAGCCGACGGGGAGGAATGAGCAATCAGCCCCAGCATTTT
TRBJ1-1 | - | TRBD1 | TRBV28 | CASSRGTGGFMNTEAFF | TGTGCCAGCAGTCGCGGGACAGGGGGGTTTATGAACACTGAAGCTTTCTTT
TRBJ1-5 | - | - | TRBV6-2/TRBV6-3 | CASSYGAGSNQPQHF | TGTGCCAGCAGTTACGGGGCCGGTAGCAATCAGCCCCAGCATTTT
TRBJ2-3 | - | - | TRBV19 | CASSTKGDTQYF | TGTGCCAGTAGTACAAAGGGGGATACGCAGTATTTT
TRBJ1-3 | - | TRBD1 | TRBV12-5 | CASGLVLRQGRNTIYF | TGTGCTAGTGGTTTGGTACTGAGACAGGGAAGAAACACCATATATTTT
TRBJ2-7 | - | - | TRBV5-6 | CASSFIVRGSYEQYF | TGTGCCAGCAGCTTCATCGTCAGGGGCTCCTACGAGCAGTACTTC
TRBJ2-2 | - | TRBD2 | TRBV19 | CASRRIGTSGTNTGELFF | TGTGCCAGTAGGAGAATTGGGACTAGCGGTACGAACACCGGGGAGCTGTTTTTT
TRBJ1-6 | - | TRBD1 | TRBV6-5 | CASSPRQGNSPLHF | TGTGCCAGCAGTCCACGACAGGGGAATTCACCCCTCCACTTT
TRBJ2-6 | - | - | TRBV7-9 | CASSLRQAAESGANVLTF | TGTGCCAGCAGCTTACGACAGGCCGCTGAGTCTGGGGCCAACGTCCTGACTTTC
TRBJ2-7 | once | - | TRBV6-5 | CASSSNSYEQYF | TGTGCCAGCAGCAGTAACTCCTACGAGCAGTACTTC
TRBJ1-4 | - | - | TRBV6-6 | CASSATRGNEKLFF | TGTGCCAGCAGTGCCACCCGGGGTAATGAAAAACTGTTTTTT
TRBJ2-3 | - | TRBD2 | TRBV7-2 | CASSLGGRGGRDTQYF | TGTGCCAGCAGCTTAGGCGGTCGGGGGGGCCGAGATACGCAGTATTTT
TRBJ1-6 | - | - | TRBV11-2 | CASSSRQASNSPLHF | TGTGCCAGCAGCTCCCGACAGGCCTCGAATTCACCCCTCCACTTT
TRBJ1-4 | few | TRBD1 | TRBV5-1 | CASSSGTGSNEKLFF | TGCGCCAGCAGCTCTGGGACAGGGTCTAATGAAAAACTGTTTTTT
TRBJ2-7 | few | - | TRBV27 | CASSWGDHSYEQYF | TGTGCCAGCAGTTGGGGGGACCACTCCTACGAGCAGTACTTC
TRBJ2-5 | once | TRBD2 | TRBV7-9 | CASSRRGEETQYF | TGTGCCAGCAGCCGGCGGGGGGAAGAGACCCAGTACTTC
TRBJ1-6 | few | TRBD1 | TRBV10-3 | CAISESGTGNSPLHF | TGTGCCATCAGTGAGTCCGGGACAGGGAATTCACCCCTCCACTTT
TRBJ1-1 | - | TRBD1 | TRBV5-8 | CASSPPPGGTEAFF | TGTGCCAGCAGCCCGCCACCAGGGGGTACTGAAGCTTTCTTT
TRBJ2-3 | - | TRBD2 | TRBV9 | CASSVELAGGLLSTDTQYF | TGTGCCAGCAGCGTAGAACTAGCGGGGGGACTTCTAAGCACAGATACGCAGTATTTT
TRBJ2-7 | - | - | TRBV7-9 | CASSFRTATSYEQYF | TGTGCCAGCAGCTTTCGGACAGCCACCTCCTACGAGCAGTACTTC
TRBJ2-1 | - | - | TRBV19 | CASSSSASSYNEQFF | TGTGCCAGTAGTTCATCCGCTAGCTCCTACAATGAGCAGTTCTTC
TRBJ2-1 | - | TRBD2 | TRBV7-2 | CASSLRGGNEQFF | TGTGCCAGCAGCTTGCGCGGGGGAAATGAGCAGTTCTTC
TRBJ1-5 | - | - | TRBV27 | CASSLRVSGNQPQHF | TGTGCCAGCAGTTTACGGGTTTCGGGCAATCAGCCCCAGCATTTT
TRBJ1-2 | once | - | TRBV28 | CASSSGTNYGYTF | TGTGCCAGCTCCTCAGGGACTAACTATGGCTACACCTTC
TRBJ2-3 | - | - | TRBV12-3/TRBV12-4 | CASSNSRDTQYF | TGTGCCAGCAGTAACTCTAGAGATACGCAGTATTTT
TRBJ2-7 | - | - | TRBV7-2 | CASTRQGGYEQYF | TGTGCCAGCACACGACAGGGAGGTTACGAGCAGTACTTC
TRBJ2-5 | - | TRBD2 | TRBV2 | CASKSSGGQETQYF | TGTGCCAGCAAGTCTAGCGGTGGCCAAGAGACCCAGTACTTC
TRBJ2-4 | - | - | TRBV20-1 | CSAQGGGIQYF | TGCAGTGCTCAGGGGGGCGGCATTCAGTACTTC
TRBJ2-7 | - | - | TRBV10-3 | CAISESVVAAGYEQYF | TGTGCCATCAGTGAGTCGGTAGTAGCGGCGGGCTACGAGCAGTACTTC
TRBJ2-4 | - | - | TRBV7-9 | CASSLTVRDIQYF | TGTGCCAGCAGCCTAACCGTGAGAGACATTCAGTACTTC
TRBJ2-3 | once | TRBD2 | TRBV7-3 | CASSLNGLAGTDTQYF | TGTGCCAGCAGCCTTAACGGACTAGCGGGGACAGATACGCAGTATTTT
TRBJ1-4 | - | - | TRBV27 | CASRGRVSSEKLFF | TGTGCCAGCAGGGGGCGCGTATCGTCTGAAAAACTGTTTTTT
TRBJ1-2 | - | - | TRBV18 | CASSQPGYGYTF | TGTGCCAGCTCTCAACCAGGCTATGGCTACACCTTC
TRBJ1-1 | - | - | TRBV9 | CASSVGGDTEAFF | TGTGCCAGCAGCGTAGGGGGGGACACTGAAGCTTTCTTT
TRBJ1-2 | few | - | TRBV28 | CASSSGANYGYTF | TGTGCCAGCAGTTCCGGGGCTAACTATGGCTACACCTTC